The rows below give T cell receptor beta chains drawn from one sample of a study of human T cells and chemical hapten exposure. One entry per CDR3 protein results from TCRdb running MiXCR on the RACE reads. The sample carries roughly 81,000 distinct CDR3 sequences, about 8.5% recorded once. The source material was whole blood, sampled in connection with sensitization to the hapten diphenylcyclopropenone (DPC). These receptors were collected from a man between 40 and 49 years old with alopecia areata. Some clones in this sample may be carry-over from other donors' samples. Both conserved end residues are part of each CDR3. D genes are given only for firm matches. Not all rows give a size; the values are once, few, many and, for expanded clones, a class.

>-|many|TRBV15|TRBJ2-3
CATSTIGTSTDTQYF
TGTGCCACCAGCACCATTGGGACTAGCACAGATACGCAGTATTTT
>-|-|TRBV14|TRBJ1-1
CASSQARGVGVKTEAFF
TGTGCCAGCAGCCAAGCCAGGGGAGTCGGGGTAAAAACTGAAGCTTTCTTT
>-|few|TRBV7-8|TRBJ2-1
CASSLAQAQGNEQFF
TGTGCCAGCAGCTTAGCGCAGGCCCAAGGCAATGAGCAGTTCTTC
>-|-|TRBV7-3|TRBJ2-1
CASSLTRHNEQFF
TGTGCCAGCAGCTTAACGAGACACAATGAGCAGTTCTTC
>-|many|TRBV12-3/TRBV12-4|TRBJ1-5
CASSLSGFVDQPQHF
TGTGCCAGCAGTTTATCTGGGTTTGTTGATCAGCCCCAGCATTTT
>-|many|TRBV6-6|TRBJ2-7
CASSYSGPRIEQYF
TGTGCCAGCAGTTACTCGGGGCCTCGAATTGAGCAGTACTTC
>-|-|TRBV7-3|TRBJ2-1
CASSLTNTPSYNEQFF
TGTGCCAGCAGCTTAACAAATACCCCCTCCTACAATGAGCAGTTCTTC
>TRBD2|many|TRBV29-1|TRBJ2-5
CSLLAGESQETQYF
TGCAGCCTACTAGCGGGAGAATCCCAGGAGACCCAGTACTTC
>-|-|TRBV6-2/TRBV6-3|TRBJ2-7
CASSSPPAGEQYF
TGTGCCAGCAGTTCCCCCCCTGCCGGTGAGCAGTACTTC
>-|many|TRBV6-6|TRBJ1-4
CASSYEQTLTGEKLFF
TGTGCCAGCAGTTACGAACAGACCCTAACGGGTGAAAAACTGTTTTTT
>-|few|TRBV7-6|TRBJ2-1
CASSLNPGLASREQFF
TGTGCCAGCAGCTTAAACCCGGGACTCGCGTCTCGGGAGCAGTTCTTC
>-|-|TRBV2|TRBJ2-3
CASTYGGDTQYF
TGTGCCAGCACCTACGGGGGAGATACGCAGTATTTT
>TRBD1|few|TRBV28|TRBJ1-5
CASSLSPGGSQPQHF
TGTGCCAGCAGTTTATCTCCAGGGGGTAGTCAGCCCCAGCATTTT
>-|-|TRBV27|TRBJ2-5
CASSLNRKETQYF
TGTGCCAGCAGTTTAAACAGAAAAGAGACCCAGTACTTC
>-|many|TRBV29-1|TRBJ2-3
CSVVSPTDTQYF
TGCAGCGTTGTTTCCCCAACAGATACGCAGTATTTT
>TRBD2|few|TRBV20-1|TRBJ2-7
CSATGLAGVVHEQYF
TGCAGTGCAACGGGACTAGCGGGAGTCGTCCACGAGCAGTACTTC
>-|many|TRBV7-2|TRBJ2-1
CASSLGTEYNEQFF
TGTGCCAGCAGCCTAGGGACTGAGTACAATGAGCAGTTCTTC
>TRBD1|few|TRBV4-3|TRBJ2-6
CASSQGPGGRGANVLTF
TGCGCCAGCAGCCAAGGGCCAGGGGGCAGGGGGGCCAACGTCCTGACTTTC
>TRBD2|few|TRBV4-2|TRBJ2-1
CASSQDVSGRAGNEQFF
TGTGCCAGCAGCCAAGATGTGAGCGGGAGGGCGGGCAATGAGCAGTTCTTC
>TRBD2|-|TRBV11-2|TRBJ2-5
CASSLALAVPETQYF
TGTGCCAGCAGCTTAGCCCTAGCGGTACCAGAGACCCAGTACTTC
>-|many|TRBV29-1|TRBJ2-5
CSVEGAVETQYF
TGCAGCGTTGAAGGGGCGGTAGAGACCCAGTACTTC
>-|few|TRBV7-9|TRBJ1-4
CASSLLRDGEKLFF
TGTGCCAGCAGCTTATTGAGAGATGGTGAAAAACTGTTTTTT
>TRBD1|many|TRBV7-2|TRBJ2-1
CASKDRQGNQQFF
TGTGCCAGCAAGGACAGGCAGGGGAATCAGCAGTTCTTC
>TRBD1|-|TRBV30|TRBJ2-3
CAWRGGGDTQYF
TGTGCCTGGAGAGGGGGCGGAGATACGCAGTATTTT
>-|-|TRBV5-4|TRBJ2-3
CASSFRGTDTQYF
TGTGCCAGCAGCTTCCGGGGCACAGATACGCAGTATTTT
>-|many|TRBV12-3/TRBV12-4|TRBJ1-4
CASSLGGGGEKLFF
TGTGCCAGCAGTTTAGGCGGGGGCGGTGAAAAACTGTTTTTT
>TRBD2|many|TRBV20-1|TRBJ2-2
CSAYSTSGRITGELFF
TGCAGTGCCTATTCGACTAGCGGGAGAATCACCGGGGAGCTGTTTTTT
>-|few|TRBV21-1|TRBJ1-5
CASSGGRWKSNQPQHF
TGTGCCAGCAGCGGAGGCCGGTGGAAGAGCAATCAGCCCCAGCATTTT
>TRBD2|many|TRBV2|TRBJ2-4
CASSEAASGSKNIQYF
TGTGCCAGCAGTGAAGCGGCTAGCGGGAGTAAAAACATTCAGTACTTC
>-|-|TRBV9|TRBJ2-1
CASSGGTATYNEQFF
TGTGCCAGCAGCGGAGGGACCGCTACCTACAATGAGCAGTTCTTC
>-|few|TRBV5-5|TRBJ1-2
CASSFPGRYGYTF
TGTGCCAGCAGCTTCCCTGGGCGCTATGGCTACACCTTC
>-|many|TRBV20-1|TRBJ1-6
CSARSTTGDSPLHF
TGCAGTGCTAGAAGCACTACCGGAGATTCACCCCTCCACTTT
>-|many|TRBV20-1|TRBJ2-1
CSAPDASVFWNEQFF
TGCAGTGCTCCGGACGCTAGCGTTTTCTGGAATGAGCAGTTCTTC
>TRBD1|few|TRBV5-4|TRBJ2-7
CASSKRGQGAEEQYF
TGTGCCAGCAGCAAGCGGGGACAGGGGGCGGAGGAGCAGTACTTC
>-|once|TRBV7-8|TRBJ2-7
CASSPSDAYEQYF
TGTGCCAGCAGCCCTAGTGACGCCTACGAGCAGTACTTC
>-|few|TRBV15|TRBJ1-2
CATSRDPGFSYGYTF
TGTGCCACCAGCAGAGATCCTGGGTTCTCCTATGGCTACACCTTC
>TRBD2|few|TRBV6-2/TRBV6-3|TRBJ2-1
CASSSPRTSGRPYNEQFF
TGTGCCAGCAGTTCCCCAAGGACTAGCGGGAGGCCCTACAATGAGCAGTTCTTC
>-|many|TRBV6-2/TRBV6-3|TRBJ2-7
CASSYGPSPTYEQYF
TGTGCCAGCAGTTACGGGCCTAGCCCGACCTACGAGCAGTACTTC
>-|many|TRBV29-1|TRBJ1-6
CSGRQSENSPLHF
TGCAGCGGGCGGCAGTCGGAAAATTCACCCCTCCACTTT
>-|many|TRBV20-1|TRBJ1-1
CSAIQNSNTEAFF
TGCAGTGCCATACAGAATTCTAACACTGAAGCTTTCTTT
>-|-|TRBV3-1|TRBJ2-1
CASSPLDPTNEQFF
TGTGCCAGCAGCCCCCTCGACCCGACAAATGAGCAGTTCTTC
>TRBD2|-|TRBV6-1|TRBJ2-1
CASRRPGLAGRDEQFF
TGTGCCAGCAGGAGACCGGGACTAGCGGGAAGGGATGAGCAGTTCTTC
>TRBD1|many|TRBV30|TRBJ1-2
CAWSVGQGANYGYTF
TGTGCCTGGAGTGTGGGACAGGGAGCTAACTATGGCTACACCTTC
>TRBD2|-|TRBV7-6|TRBJ2-1
CASSPLSGRDYNEQFF
TGTGCCAGCAGCCCCCTTAGCGGGAGGGATTACAATGAGCAGTTCTTC
>-|few|TRBV29-1|TRBJ2-2
CSVEDEGGAGELFF
TGCAGCGTTGAAGATGAAGGCGGGGCCGGGGAGCTGTTTTTT
>TRBD2|-|TRBV7-9|TRBJ2-5
CASSPPGGETQYF
TGTGCCAGCAGCCCCCCGGGGGGAGAGACCCAGTACTTC
>TRBD2|few|TRBV12-3/TRBV12-4|TRBJ2-5
CASSPGLAGGQETQYF
TGTGCCAGCAGTCCGGGACTAGCGGGAGGACAAGAGACCCAGTACTTC
>TRBD2|few|TRBV6-5|TRBJ2-1
CASSYFPSLAGVMQFF
TGTGCCAGCAGTTACTTTCCAAGTCTAGCGGGAGTTATGCAGTTCTTC
>-|many|TRBV7-3|TRBJ1-1
CASSPGQPPRPEAFF
TGTGCCAGCAGCCCGGGACAACCTCCTCGGCCTGAAGCTTTCTTT
>-|many|TRBV2|TRBJ1-5
CASRGSASNQPQHF
TGTGCCAGCAGGGGGTCCGCTAGCAATCAGCCCCAGCATTTT
>TRBD2|-|TRBV13|TRBJ2-1
CASSRLAGGIYNEQFF
TGTGCCAGCAGCCGACTAGCGGGAGGGATCTACAATGAGCAGTTCTTC
>-|once|TRBV6-6|TRBJ1-5
CAISTYEGTENQPQHF
TGTGCCATCAGTACATATGAGGGGACTGAGAATCAGCCCCAGCATTTC
>-|many|TRBV5-1|TRBJ2-5
CASSLVGALQETQYF
TGCGCCAGCAGCTTGGTAGGGGCCCTTCAAGAGACCCAGTACTTC
>-|many|TRBV7-2|TRBJ1-2
CASSLFRLSNYGYTF
TGTGCCAGCAGCTTATTCCGATTGTCTAACTATGGCTACACCTTC
>-|many|TRBV7-9|TRBJ1-6
CASSSLEGAGSYNSPLHF
TGTGCCAGCAGCTCCCTGGAAGGGGCAGGCTCCTATAATTCACCCCTCCACTTT